This TCR beta chain stems from a study of blood T cell repertoires in COVID-19 (TCRdb year 2020). A note on the overall study: Collaborator samples came from the United States, Italy and Spain and covered acute and convalescent phases of COVID-19. The prospective study material was composed of cDNA or gDNA derived from T cells, B-cell-depleted T cells, or PBMCs. The dataset comprised deeply sampled blood TCRbeta repertoires from subjects exposed to, actively infected with, or recovered from COVID-19. The repertoires were released in a freely available public database meant as a resource for research on the immune response to SARS-CoV-2. The samples were drawn from the first 160 participants of the ongoing ImmuneRACE study and from roughly 1,300 subjects provided by 6 global collaborators. Sample metadata almost always included a de-identified subject ID, COVID-19 status, age in years and sex. HLA class I and class II types, where available, came from metadata supplied by the sample provider rather than from assay-based typing.

Each collaborating institution followed its own protocols to collect whole blood in K2EDTA tubes. For TCRbeta analysis, collaborator samples were shipped as frozen whole blood, as isolated PBMCs, or as DNA extracted from either sample type. TCRbeta CDR3 regions were amplified from genomic DNA using the immunoSEQ Assay, a bias-controlled multiplex PCR. The authors processed their data as follows. Nucleated cell counts per sample were estimated from amplification of reference gene primers within the assay. Sequence reads were collapsed and filtered to measure the absolute abundance of every unique TCRbeta CDR3 rearrangement. Productive Simpson clonality was computed per sample as the square root of Simpson's diversity index over productive rearrangements. TCRdb provides this immuneACCESS table in a form limited to in-frame rearrangements. Some clones are lacking; in checked studies, under half of them reflect an unresolved V gene, and why the rest are absent is not known. That table gives V, J and clone size, and the DNA gave D and trimming. Counted in this sample were around 100,000 clones; 70% to 90% of them appeared once. Roughly 1.4% of the sample is held by the ten biggest clonotypes.

Results and caveats for the whole study, not just this receptor: The amount of clinical and demographic metadata varied by source and participant and was provided uncurated.

In the case of this clone: Its cognate antigen has yet to be identified. Qualities for individual bases were not recorded, and no much larger clone is one base off.

The source material was peripheral blood. This receptor was obtained from a middle-aged man with acute or convalescent COVID-19.

The nucleotides read TGTGCCAGCACTCCCGGGACAGGGGGCAACATGAACACTGAAGCTTTCTTT. The translation is CASTPGTGGNMNTEAFF. The chain uses TRBV27 and TRBJ1-1, with 12 junctional bases fitting TRBD1. Ends trimmed: V by 7 bases, J by 0 bases; bases unmatched to a gene: 9. CDR1 and CDR2 (MNHEY, SMNVEV) derive from the germline V gene (reference sequence). Reading from cysteine to phenylalanine, the CDR3 counts 17 amino acids. The DNA shown is the 51-base CDR3, in frame from base 1.